The T cell receptor beta chain under discussion was sequenced for a study of blood T cell repertoires in COVID-19. Generated by immunoSEQ multiplex PCR, the TCRdb table keeps only in-frame clones and is missing some. The data hold under 200,000 clones, with 70% to 90% observed a single time. The V end lost 3 bases, the J end lost 5 bases, and 11 bases lay between the germline ends. The CDR3 consists of 14 residues. Germline CDR1 is MDHEN and CDR2 is SYDVKM. The sample taken for sequencing was peripheral blood. The chain links TRBV28 to TRBJ1-5, with D possibly matching TRBD1 (5 bases). The clonotype was recovered from a woman older than 75 with acute or convalescent COVID-19. The CDR3 region is CASSFDWGDQPQHF. The CDR3 coding sequence is TGTGCCAGCAGTTTTGATTGGGGGGATCAGCCCCAGCATTTT.